This T cell receptor (beta chain) came from a study of blood T cell repertoires in COVID-19 (dated by TCRdb to 2018 to 2021). Broadly, across the study: Collaborator samples came from the United States, Italy and Spain and covered acute and convalescent phases of COVID-19. The prospective study material was composed of cDNA or gDNA derived from T cells, B-cell-depleted T cells, or PBMCs. The dataset comprised deeply sampled blood TCRbeta repertoires from subjects exposed to, actively infected with, or recovered from COVID-19. The repertoires were made available in a free public database intended to serve as a resource for research on the immune response to SARS-CoV-2. The samples were drawn from the first 160 participants of the ongoing ImmuneRACE study and from 950 to 1,500 subjects provided by 6 global collaborators. Nearly every sample came with metadata listing a de-identified subject ID, COVID-19 status, age in years and sex. Where available, HLA class I and class II types were taken from metadata supplied by the sample provider and were not determined by assay-based typing. General conclusions and limits of the study: Clinical and demographic metadata were provided uncurated, with the amount varying by source and participant.

The immunoSEQ Assay, a bias-controlled multiplex PCR, was used to amplify TCRbeta CDR3 regions from genomic DNA. Per the authors' processing: The number of nucleated cells in each sample was estimated from the amplification of reference gene primers within the assay. Sequence reads were collapsed and filtered to measure the absolute abundance of every unique TCRbeta CDR3 rearrangement. For each sample, productive Simpson clonality was calculated as the square root of Simpson's diversity index across productive rearrangements. TCRdb mirrors the immuneACCESS table, restricted to in-frame sequences. Some clones are absent from its copies; in checked studies, under half trace to an unresolved V gene, and the reason for the others is unknown. V, J and clone size are taken as reported in that table, and D and trimming were inferred from the DNA itself. This sample gives 110,000 or so clones in total; about two thirds of them show up just once. The ten largest clones take up 1.5% to 2% of the sample.

For CDR1 and CDR2, the germline V gene lists MDHEN and SYDVKM. Including cysteine and phenylalanine, the CDR3 has 13 amino acids. Of the read, only the CDR3 DNA is kept; its 39 bases are in frame from base 1. V is pruned by 7 bases and J by 5 bases, leaving 7 bases of the junction without a gene match. Details on this clone: Its target antigen remains unknown. No much larger clonotype is one base removed from it; base qualities were not supplied.

Each collaborating institution followed its own protocols to collect whole blood in K2EDTA tubes. For TCRbeta analysis, collaborators shipped samples in one of three forms: frozen whole blood, isolated PBMCs, or DNA extracted from either of those sample types. This sequence was found in a woman in her thirties or forties with acute or convalescent COVID-19. This chain is built from TRBV28 and TRBJ1-1; the central 7 bases match TRBD1. Sample: peripheral blood. The nucleotide sequence is TGTGCCAGCACCTTGACAGGGAGGACTGAAGCTTTCTTT. Its protein is CASTLTGRTEAFF.